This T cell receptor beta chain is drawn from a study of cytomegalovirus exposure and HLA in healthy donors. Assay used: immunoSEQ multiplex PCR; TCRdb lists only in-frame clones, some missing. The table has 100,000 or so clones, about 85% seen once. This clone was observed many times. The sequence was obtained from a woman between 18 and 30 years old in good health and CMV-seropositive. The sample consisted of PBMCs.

Written as DNA, the CDR3 is TGTGCCAGATATCAAAACAGTAAAAATTCACCCCTCCACTTT. This codes for CARYQNSKNSPLHF. V and J are TRBV21-1 and TRBJ1-6; TRBD1, the D gene given by the table, was not confirmed from the DNA. TRBV21-1 is a pseudogene locus. This CDR3 is 14 amino acids long.